This T cell receptor (beta chain) was identified during a study of cytomegalovirus exposure and HLA in healthy donors. Study findings and constraints: A later analysis showed TCR association rates differing by HLA locus, peaking at DRB1 and lowest at HLA-C. From TCR beta sequences, most subjects' HLA-A and HLA-B alleles were reportedly predicted accurately. More clonal expansion characterized HLA-associated TCR beta chains than equally common others in a later analysis.

There were likely unrecorded immune exposures, though donors were nominally healthy when sampled. Use of 60 Vbeta and 13 Jbeta primers characterized the PCR. TCRdb's table, derived via immunoSEQ multiplex PCR, lists solely in-frame clones and lacks some. The sample contains under 120,000 clones, over 65% of which appear only once. With 1 base removed from V and 0 bases from J, the gap between germline ends came to 10 bases. Germline V gene data show CDR1 as LNHDA and CDR2 as SQIVND (reference sequence). The CDR3 is made up of 16 amino acids. In regard to this clone: What it binds is unknown.

The sequencing sample was made of PBMCs. The receptor was derived from a female donor in good health and CMV-seropositive. The rearrangement uses TRBV19 and TRBJ2-1; possibly TRBD2 for D (7 bases). CDR3 nucleotide sequence: TGTGCCAGTAGTATAGCGGGGGGCCGCTCCTACAATGAGCAGTTCTTC. Protein product: CASSIAGGRSYNEQFF.